This entry describes one TCR beta chain. Its antigen target is currently unknown. No much larger clone exists at a distance of one base, and base qualities are not known. The junction carries 15 bases between V and J, which are trimmed by 0 bases and 1 base respectively. Spanning cysteine to phenylalanine, the CDR3 consists of 17 amino acids. The retained sequence is limited to the CDR3, 51 bases, with the frame set at the first base. According to the germline V gene, CDR1 reads SGHDT and CDR2 reads YYEEEE. Amplification of TCR beta CDR3 regions was carried out from RNA transcripts. A first-round RT-PCR of the TCR CDR3 used the HTBI primer set with the Qiagen OneStep RT-PCR kit. A second multiplex PCR round built the libraries, followed by size selection and purification. Libraries were sequenced paired-end with 100 bp reads on an Illumina HiSeq2000. The study's own analysis went as follows. SOAPnuke was used to process the raw data, removing reads that contained adapters or uncalled bases, had a mean Phred below 15, or lacked an exact match to the constant primer or identifier. High-quality paired reads were merged using COPE v1.2.5, and each unique nucleotide sequence was defined as a clonotype. Clonotypes were aligned to IMGT TRBV, TRBD and TRBJ reference segments using MiTCR v1.1. Only V-J combinations with frequency above 0.0001, covering about 99% of repertoires, were analysed. A TCS score was defined as the ratio between F50 (clonal expansion) and ExV (chaos), using BLOSUM62-based TCRdist between CDR3 peptides within each V-J. Welch's t-statistics and random forest reduced roughly 500 V-J features to under 15, which were used in a naive Bayes classifier (R e1071). Through fastp at Q25 and MiXCR, TCRdb rebuilt clones from the public reads, retaining in-frame beta chains. Duplicate CDR3 protein sequences are folded into a single record with the most common DNA and genes. The authors' filters were not applied to this entry. Within this sample are fewer than 350,000 distinct CDR3 sequences, with approximately 14% of them counted one time only. 7% to 9% of the sample rests with the top ten.

This sample was taken from a study of T cells in Graves' hyperthyroidism and ophthalmopathy (dated by TCRdb to about 2019). Concerning the study at large: Peripheral blood samples were taken at the time of initial diagnosis, prior to any treatment. A discovery cohort of roughly 96 patients, about 43 with Graves' ophthalmopathy and approximately 60 with stable Graves' hyperthyroidism, was used to find distinguishing TCR V-J signatures. After blood sampling, hyperthyroidism patients were treated with methimazole at a starting dose of 30 mg daily, and ophthalmopathy patients were treated with high-dose intravenous methylprednisolone. Prospective prediction of ophthalmopathy was tested in an independent validation cohort consisting of some 18 hyperthyroidism patients and around 17 patients who later progressed to ophthalmopathy. The paper reports TCR Vbeta CDR3 sequencing of approximately 140 peripheral blood samples: some 41 ophthalmopathy, over 70 hyperthyroidism and around 17 progressor patients. Thyroid tissue and blood T-cell repertoires from six Graves' hyperthyroidism patients were also compared in the study. The approximately 100 discovery patients were divided at random into training and test sets in a 7:3 ratio.

Graves' hyperthyroidism was defined as stable when no progression to ophthalmopathy occurred over 18 months of follow-up. Hyperthyroidism patients were newly diagnosed, had a disease duration of under 2 months, and were aged 18 to 65 years. Patients with uncontrolled infections, other autoimmune diseases, pregnancy or lactation were excluded. Diagnoses relied on clinical symptoms, serum thyroxine and TRAb, thyroid ultrasound and orbital computed tomography. PBMCs were isolated from approximately 10 ml of fresh peripheral blood by Ficoll-Paque density gradient centrifugation. Total RNA was extracted with Trizol reagent, and quality was checked on an Agilent 2100 Bioanalyzer. The full study reports these points: During validation, the model predicted progression to ophthalmopathy a median of around 6 months ahead of onset, with almost 71% sensitivity and around 73% specificity. Sample size was not statistically predetermined, and blinding of investigators to group allocation was not performed. Most expanded thyroid clonotypes (frequency above 0.001) were also detected in blood, a finding suggesting that blood repertoires may reflect thyroid immune responses. A 13 V-J signature model separated ophthalmopathy from stable hyperthyroidism, with about 90% sensitivity and 81.08% specificity in cross-validation and 80%/75% in testing.

Sequencing input: blood. Recombination linked TRBV5-6 to TRBJ2-3, with TRBD1 as a weak D call on 5 bases. The receptor was derived from a woman in her forties with Graves' hyperthyroidism. The CDR3 region has the sequence CASSLALGLGGTDTQYF. The DNA sequence follows: TGTGCCAGCAGCTTGGCCTTGGGCCTAGGGGGCACAGATACGCAGTATTTT.